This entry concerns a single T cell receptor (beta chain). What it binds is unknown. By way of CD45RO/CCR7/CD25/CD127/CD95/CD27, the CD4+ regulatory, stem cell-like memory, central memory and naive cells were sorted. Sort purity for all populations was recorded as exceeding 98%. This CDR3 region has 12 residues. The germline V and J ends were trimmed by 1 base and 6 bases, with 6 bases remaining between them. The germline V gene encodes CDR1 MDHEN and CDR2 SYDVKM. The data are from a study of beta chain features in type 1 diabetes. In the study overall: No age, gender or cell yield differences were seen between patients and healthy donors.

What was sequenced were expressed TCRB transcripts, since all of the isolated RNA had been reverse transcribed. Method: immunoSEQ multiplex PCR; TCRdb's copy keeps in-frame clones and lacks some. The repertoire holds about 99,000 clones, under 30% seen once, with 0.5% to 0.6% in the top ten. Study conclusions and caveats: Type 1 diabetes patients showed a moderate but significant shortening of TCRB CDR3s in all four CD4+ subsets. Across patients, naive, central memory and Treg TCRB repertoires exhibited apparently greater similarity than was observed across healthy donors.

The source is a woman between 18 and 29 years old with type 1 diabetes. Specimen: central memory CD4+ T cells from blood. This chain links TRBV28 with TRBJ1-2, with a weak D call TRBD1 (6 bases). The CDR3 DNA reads TGTGCCAGCAGTTTATACAGGGATGGCTACACCTTC. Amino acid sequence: CASSLYRDGYTF.